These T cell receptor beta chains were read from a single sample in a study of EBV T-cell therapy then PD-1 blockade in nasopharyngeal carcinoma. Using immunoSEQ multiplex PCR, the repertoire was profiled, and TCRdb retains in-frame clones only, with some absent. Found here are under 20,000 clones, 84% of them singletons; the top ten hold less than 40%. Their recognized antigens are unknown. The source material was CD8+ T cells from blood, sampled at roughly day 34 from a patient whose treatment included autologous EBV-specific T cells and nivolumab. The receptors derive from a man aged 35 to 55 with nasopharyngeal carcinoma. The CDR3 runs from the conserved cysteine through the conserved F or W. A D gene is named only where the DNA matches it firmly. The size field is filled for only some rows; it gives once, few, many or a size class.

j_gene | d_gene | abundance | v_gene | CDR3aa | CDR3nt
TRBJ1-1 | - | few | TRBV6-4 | CASSETGNTEAFF | TGTGCCAGCAGTGAGACAGGGAACACTGAAGCTTTCTTT
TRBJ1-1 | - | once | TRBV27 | CASSLNRNTEAFF | TGTGCCAGCAGTTTAAATAGGAACACTGAAGCTTTCTTT
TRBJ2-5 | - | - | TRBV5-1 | CASSFGGRYQETQYF | TGCGCCAGCAGCTTCGGCGGCCGCTACCAAGAGACCCAGTACTTC
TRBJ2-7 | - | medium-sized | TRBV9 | CASSSWGGPSYRQYF | TGTGCCAGCAGTTCGTGGGGGGGGCCCTCGTATAGGCAGTACTTC
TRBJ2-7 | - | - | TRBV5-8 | CASSLGESYEQYF | TGTGCCAGCAGCTTGGGGGAATCCTACGAGCAGTACTTC
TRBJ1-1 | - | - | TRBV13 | CASSPPVGEAFF | TGTGCCAGCAGCCCCCCCGTTGGTGAAGCTTTCTTT
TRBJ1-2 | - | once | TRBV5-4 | CASSLGYGYTF | TGTGCCAGCAGCCTGGGGTATGGCTACACCTTC
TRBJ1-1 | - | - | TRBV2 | CASREPTEAFF | TGTGCCAGCAGGGAGCCCACTGAAGCTTTCTTT
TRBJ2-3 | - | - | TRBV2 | CASSGGEPDTQYF | TGTGCCAGCAGTGGGGGGGAGCCAGATACGCAGTATTTT
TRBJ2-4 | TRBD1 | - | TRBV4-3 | CASSPFYRGWGHIQYF | TGCGCCAGCAGCCCATTCTACAGGGGGTGGGGACACATTCAGTACTTC
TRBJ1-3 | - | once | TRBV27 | CASPPERGEGTIYF | TGTGCCAGCCCCCCCGAAAGAGGGGAAGGCACCATATATTTT